The clone carrying this TCR beta chain was observed a few times. Its target is unknown. The data belong to a study of identical twins. TCRdb independently ran MiXCR on the 5' RACE reads; one entry per CDR3 protein. The data hold about 890,000 distinct CDR3 sequences, with roughly an eighth observed a single time. Study-wide results and caveats: In cord blood, abundant beta clonotypes had fewer insertions; memory showed no trend.

The CDR3 extends over 15 amino acids. Germline V CDR1 and CDR2: SGHRS, YFSETQ. The ends lost 2 bases at V and 8 bases at J; junction bases unmatched: 6. The same sample was also used in a study of yellow fever vaccine responses in identical twins.

This receptor was obtained from a woman aged 18-29 years in good health. The chain is built from TRBV5-1 and TRBJ2-1; 11 bases match TRBD2. Sequencing used PBMCs. The chain's CDR3 is CASSFGSGGAYEQFF. Here the CDR3 DNA reads TGCGCCAGCAGCTTTGGTAGCGGGGGGGCGTATGAGCAGTTCTTC. Based on the CDR3 plus reference TRBV5-1 and TRBJ2-1, the full variable domain is KAGVTQTPRYLIKTRGQQVTLSCSPISGHRSVSWYQQTPGQGLQFLFEYFSETQRNKGNFPGRFSGRQFSNSRSEMNVSTLELGDSALYLCASSFGSGGAYEQFFGPGTRLTVL.